A selection of T cell receptor beta chains follows, all from one sample in a study of blood T cell repertoires in COVID-19. Data came from immunoSEQ multiplex PCR; TCRdb stores just in-frame clones and leaves some out. Of 150,000 or so clones in the sample, more than 85% were seen once. The specimen was peripheral blood. These receptors were collected from a man aged 60 to 75 with COVID-19, enrolled during active disease. Both conserved end residues are part of each CDR3. The D gene is left open where the match is weak. Rows give clone size only sometimes, using once, few, many, or a class for an expanded clone.

d_call	j_call	v_call	clone_size	cdr3_aa	cdr3_nt
TRBD1	TRBJ1-5	TRBV2	-	CASSVTGLGNQPQHF	TGTGCCAGCAGCGTGACAGGGCTCGGCAATCAGCCCCAGCATTTT
-	TRBJ2-7	TRBV18	-	CASSPPGGEQYF	TGTGCCAGCTCACCACCGGGGGGAGAGCAGTACTTC
-	TRBJ2-2	TRBV9	-	CASSVEGQTGELFF	TGTGCCAGCAGCGTAGAGGGGCAAACCGGGGAGCTGTTTTTT
-	TRBJ1-4	TRBV18	once	CASSPGHLNEKLFF	TGTGCCAGCTCACCGGGACACCTTAATGAAAAACTGTTTTTT
-	TRBJ1-5	TRBV12-3/TRBV12-4	-	CASSLRVGQPQHF	TGTGCCAGCAGTTTGAGGGTAGGCCAGCCCCAGCATTTT
TRBD1	TRBJ2-1	TRBV28	-	CASSLDRVLSEQFF	TGTGCCAGCAGTTTAGACAGGGTTTTAAGTGAGCAGTTCTTC
-	TRBJ1-3	TRBV6-5	-	CASRRRTVGNTIYF	TGTGCCAGCAGACGAAGGACAGTTGGAAACACCATATATTTT
TRBD2	TRBJ2-5	TRBV7-9	-	CASSTTGTNQETQYF	TGTGCCAGCAGCACCACTGGGACTAACCAAGAGACCCAGTACTTC
-	TRBJ1-2	TRBV19	-	CASSIQAASYGYTF	TGTGCCAGTAGTATCCAGGCAGCCTCCTATGGCTACACCTTC
TRBD2	TRBJ2-3	TRBV6-5	-	CASRYSGGAVNTQYF	TGTGCCAGCAGATATAGCGGGGGGGCCGTGAATACGCAGTATTTT
TRBD1	TRBJ1-3	TRBV5-4	once	CASSQGQGRNTIYF	TGTGCCAGCAGCCAAGGACAGGGGAGAAACACCATATATTTT
-	TRBJ1-1	TRBV7-9	-	CASSPVWNTEAFF	TGTGCCAGCAGCCCCGTGTGGAACACTGAAGCTTTCTTT
-	TRBJ2-7	TRBV30	-	CAWGFSSLYEQYF	TGTGCCTGGGGGTTTTCTAGTTTGTACGAGCAGTACTTC
-	TRBJ2-5	TRBV19	-	CASSLQGETQYF	TGTGCCAGTAGTCTACAGGGAGAGACCCAGTACTTC
-	TRBJ1-2	TRBV12-3/TRBV12-4	-	CASSPRGTYGYTF	TGTGCCAGCAGCCCCCGGGGGACCTATGGCTACACCTTC
TRBD2	TRBJ2-5	TRBV24-1	-	CATSDSGLAGGQQETQYF	TGTGCCACCAGTGATTCGGGACTAGCGGGGGGGCAACAAGAGACCCAGTACTTC
-	TRBJ1-4	TRBV2	-	CASSEALLSNEKLFF	TGTGCCAGCAGTGAAGCTCTCCTTAGTAATGAAAAACTGTTTTTT
TRBD1	TRBJ1-3	TRBV9	-	CASSPGDRFSGNTIYF	TGTGCCAGCAGCCCCGGGGACAGGTTCTCTGGAAACACCATATATTTT
TRBD2	TRBJ2-1	TRBV6-2/TRBV6-3	-	CASSTLGGGATEQFF	TGTGCCAGCAGTACCCTGGGCGGGGGGGCGACTGAGCAGTTCTTC
-	TRBJ2-7	TRBV19	-	CASSMSAGQGLYEQYF	TGTGCCAGTAGTATGAGCGCCGGGCAGGGGCTCTACGAGCAGTACTTC
-	TRBJ1-5	TRBV7-2	-	CATSGTTNQPQHF	TGTGCCACATCCGGGACAACGAATCAGCCCCAGCATTTT
-	TRBJ2-5	TRBV5-1	-	CASSFDVRSETQYF	TGCGCCAGCAGCTTTGACGTACGGAGCGAGACCCAGTACTTC
-	TRBJ1-2	TRBV30	-	CAWTLLGTGGYTF	TGTGCCTGGACTCTCCTAGGGACTGGAGGCTACACCTTC
TRBD2	TRBJ2-1	TRBV18	-	CASSPLSGTYNEQFF	TGTGCCAGCTCACCACTAAGCGGGACCTACAATGAGCAGTTCTTC
TRBD1	TRBJ1-5	TRBV24-1	-	CATSKGGQGNQPQHF	TGTGCCACCTCGAAGGGGGGACAGGGGAATCAGCCCCAGCATTTT
-	TRBJ1-2	TRBV21-1	-	CASSKGGTPGYTF	TGTGCCAGCAGCAAAGGGGGGACACCGGGCTACACCTTC
-	TRBJ1-5	TRBV3-1/TRBV3-2	-	CASSQGTRGGNQPQHF	TGTGCCAGCAGCCAAGGAACCAGGGGAGGCAATCAGCCCCAGCATTTT
TRBD1	TRBJ1-5	TRBV7-2	-	CASSFGQGKRQPQHF	TGTGCCAGCAGCTTCGGACAGGGGAAGAGGCAGCCCCAGCATTTT
-	TRBJ2-7	TRBV12-3/TRBV12-4	-	CASSPSQKAEQYF	TGTGCCAGCAGCCCCTCACAGAAAGCAGAGCAGTACTTC
-	TRBJ2-2	TRBV9	-	CASSVVANGRWTGELFF	TGTGCCAGCAGCGTAGTAGCAAATGGGAGGTGGACCGGGGAGCTGTTTTTT